One and the same sample provided the 4 T cell receptor beta chains below, sequenced in a study of blood T cell repertoires in COVID-19. Some clones are missing from TCRdb's copy, which holds only in-frame ones; the method was immunoSEQ multiplex PCR. The sample holds about 240,000 clones, about 73% seen once. Source material: peripheral blood. These receptors were taken from a woman of 80 years or more with acute or convalescent COVID-19.

V and J are TRBV5-4 and TRBJ2-5, with D perhaps TRBD1 (5 bases). Trimming removed 1 base at V and 5 bases at J, with 9 bases between. Germline assignment: CDR1 SGHNT and CDR2 YYREEE (reference sequence). This CDR3 spans 13 amino acids. The CDR3 region is CASSLQGSETQYF. The CDR3 nucleotides are TGTGCCAGCAGCTTGCAGGGTTCGGAGACCCAGTACTTC.

The chain couples TRBV3-1 (or the pseudogene TRBV3-2) to TRBJ2-5; 8 nucleotides align to TRBD2. CDR1 and CDR2 (germline): LGHDT, YNNKEL (reference sequence). The CDR3 runs to 13 residues. V shed 4 bases and J 5 bases; nucleotides not matched to a gene: 3. The CDR3 DNA sequence: TGTGCCAGCAGCCGGCGCGGGGGGGAGACCCAGTACTTC. This gives the protein CASSRRGGETQYF.

In this sample, this clone turned up once. The chain carries TRBV29-1 and TRBJ1-1; the match to TRBD1 covers 7 bases. The V segment lost 7 bases and the J segment 0 bases; nucleotides outside the gene matches: 17. This CDR3 has 17 residues. The germline V gene encodes CDR1 SQVTM and CDR2 ANQGSEA. CDR3 nucleotides: TGCAGCGCAATTCTGAGACAGGGATGGGAGGTGAACACTGAAGCTTTCTTT. Its translation: CSAILRQGWEVNTEAFF.

The chain is built from TRBV18 and TRBJ1-2; a possible D gene is TRBD1 (5 bases). The CDR3 is 14 residues long. Per the germline V gene, CDR1 is KGHSH and CDR2 is LQKENI. The V and J ends lost 2 bases and 4 bases respectively, with 11 bases between them. In DNA, the CDR3 is TGTGCCAGCTCACCATGGAGGGACTCCTATGGCTACACCTTC. Its protein is CASSPWRDSYGYTF.